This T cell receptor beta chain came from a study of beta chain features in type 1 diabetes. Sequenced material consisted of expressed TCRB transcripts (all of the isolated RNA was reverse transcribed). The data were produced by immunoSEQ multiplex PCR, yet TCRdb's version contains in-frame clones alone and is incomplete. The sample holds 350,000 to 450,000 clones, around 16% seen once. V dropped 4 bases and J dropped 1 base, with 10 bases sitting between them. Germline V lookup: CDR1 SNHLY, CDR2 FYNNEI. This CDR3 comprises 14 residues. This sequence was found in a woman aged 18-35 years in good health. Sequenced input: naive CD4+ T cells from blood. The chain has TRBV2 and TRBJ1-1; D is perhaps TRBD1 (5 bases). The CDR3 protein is CASSGLGGNTEAFF. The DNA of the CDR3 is TGTGCCAGCAGTGGGTTGGGGGGGAACACTGAAGCTTTCTTT. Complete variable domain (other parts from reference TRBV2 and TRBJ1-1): EPEVTQTPSHQVTQMGQEVILRCVPISNHLYFYWYRQILGQKVEFLVSFYNNEISEKSEIFDDQFSVERPDGSNFTLKIRSTKLEDSAMYFCASSGLGGNTEAFFGQGTRLTVV.